A single sample is the source of the 29 T cell receptor beta chains below, sequenced in a study of vaccination and CD4 T cells after COVID-19. Cultured CD4+ T cell DNA underwent sequencing with the Oncomine TCR Beta short-read assay. TCRdb ran MiXCR on the PCR reads and lists one entry per CDR3 protein. The sample records about 10,000 distinct CDR3 sequences, about 64% being singletons. Antigens of these TCRs are unknown. Described treatment: approximately 11-day PBMC culture with coronavirus spike peptide pools or control peptides (ViraFEST assay). Sample: CD4+ T cells from blood, cultured in vitro. The receptor source for this set is a human donor who had recovered from COVID-19.

CDR3: CASSYSSVFNEQYF. The CDR3 coding sequence is TGTGCCAGCAGTTACTCCTCGGTGTTCAACGAGCAGTACTTC. This chain links TRBV6-5 with TRBJ2-7; D not resolved. The V end lost 0 bases, the J end lost 5 bases, and 11 bases lay between the germline ends. The CDR3 loop spans 14 amino acids. In germline, CDR1 is MNHEY, CDR2 SVGAGI.

This rearrangement joins TRBV6-5 to TRBJ2-5; D remains ambiguous. Germline V CDR1 and CDR2: MNHEY, SVGAGI. The length of the CDR3 is 13 residues. Trimming removed 0 bases from V and 7 bases from J, with 9 bases in between. CDR3 nucleotide sequence: TGTGCCAGCAGTTACTCGACGAGTGGGACCCAGTACTTC. Translated: CASSYSTSGTQYF.

The chain combines TRBV20-1 with TRBJ2-1, with D perhaps TRBD1 (6 bases). The CDR3 runs 15 residues. V lost 3 bases and J 3 bases, leaving 15 bases between the germline ends. The V gene's germline CDR1 is DFQATT and CDR2 SNEGSKA (reference sequence). CDR3 in amino acids: CSARERQDRYNEQFF. CDR3 in DNA: TGCAGTGCTAGGGAACGACAGGACCGCTACAATGAGCAGTTCTTC.

V gene TRBV20-1 combines with J gene TRBJ2-1; tentative D call: TRBD1 (6 bases). Germline lookup yields CDR1 DFQATT and CDR2 SNEGSKA (reference sequence). V was trimmed by 0 bases and J by 6 bases, leaving 21 bases between them. This CDR3 is 17 amino acids long. The CDR3 sequence: CSARDQGRTGRANEQFF. CDR3 DNA sequence: TGCAGTGCTAGAGATCAGGGGAGAACGGGCCGGGCCAATGAGCAGTTCTTC.

This clonotype was seen more than once but under ten times. The chain links TRBV15 to TRBJ2-3; 10 bases line up with TRBD2. Germline CDR1 and CDR2: LNHNV and YYDKDF (reference sequence). The CDR3 covers 16 residues. The V gene end was trimmed by 1 base and the J gene end by 6 bases; junction bases not matched to a gene: 7. The CDR3 coding sequence is TGTGCCACCAGCAGAGTTGGAAGCGGGGGGGCGGATACGCAGTATTTT. Its protein is CATSRVGSGGADTQYF.

This sequence joins TRBV7-2 and TRBJ1-3; D possibly corresponds to TRBD1 (5 bases). V lost 6 bases and J 8 bases, leaving 17 bases between the germline ends. The CDR3 covers 14 residues. Looked up from germline, CDR1 is SGHTA and CDR2 is FQGNSA. In nucleotides, the CDR3 is TGTGCCAGCAGATTCGGGACTCGGCCAGACACCATATATTTT. This sequence encodes CASRFGTRPDTIYF.

The V and J genes are TRBV5-4 and TRBJ2-5, with TRBD2 matching over 9 bases. Germline values: CDR1 SGHNT, CDR2 YYREEE (reference sequence). V lost 5 bases to trimming and J lost 5 bases; unmatched junction nucleotides: 13. The CDR3 consists of 16 residues. The CDR3 is CASRPGLAGGRETQYF. The CDR3 coding sequence is TGTGCCAGCAGACCGGGACTAGCCGGAGGAAGGGAGACCCAGTACTTC.

The V gene is TRBV19, the J gene TRBJ1-4; the D is unclear. With 6 bases removed from V and 5 bases from J, the gap between germline ends came to 4 bases. Germline V gene sequence: CDR1 LNHDA, CDR2 SQIVND (reference sequence). This CDR3 has 11 residues. As DNA, the CDR3 is TGTGCCAGTAGCAGGAATGAAAAACTGTTTTTT. Protein sequence: CASSRNEKLFF.

This sequence joins TRBV6-1 and TRBJ1-5; D might be TRBD1 (5 bases). The V gene's germline CDR1 is MNHNS and CDR2 SASEGT. The CDR3 has 16 residues. Trimming took off 7 bases at V and 4 bases at J, with 20 bases between the two ends. The CDR3 coding sequence is TGTGCCAGCATTTTACGGGGCTCGCCGCGGAATCAGCCCCAGCATTTT. Its translation: CASILRGSPRNQPQHF.

This chain connects TRBV4-2 to TRBJ2-1; D is possibly TRBD2 (7 bases). V was cut by 0 bases and J by 5 bases, with 23 bases left in between. Germline values: CDR1 LGHNA, CDR2 YNFKEQ. The CDR3 totals 19 residues. CDR3 sequence: CASSQDWGGRASGHNEQFF. The CDR3 bases are TGTGCCAGCAGCCAAGATTGGGGGGGCCGGGCTAGCGGCCACAATGAGCAGTTCTTC.

This clonotype was recorded a few times. The chain combines TRBV6-1 with TRBJ2-5, with 8 bases identical to TRBD2. This CDR3 is 17 amino acids long. V lost 6 bases to trimming and J lost 2 bases; unmatched junction nucleotides: 14. Germline CDR1 and CDR2: MNHNS and SASEGT. The CDR3 nucleotides read TGTGCCAGCAGGGGGGGACCGGGACTAGGCCTACAAGAGACCCAGTACTTC. Translated, it gives CASRGGPGLGLQETQYF.

The V call is TRBV25-1, the J call TRBJ2-7; either TRBD1 or TRBD2 may fit D (6 bases each). The germline gives CDR1 MGHDK, CDR2 SYGVNS. The CDR3 length is 14 residues. V was shortened by 3 bases and J by 4 bases, with 13 bases between the two germline ends. The CDR3 bases are TGTGCCAGCAGTGAGCGGGACAAGACTTACGAGCAGTACTTC. Its protein is CASSERDKTYEQYF.

The chain has TRBV19 and TRBJ2-1; D is ambiguous. The CDR3 contains 15 residues. Germline-derived CDR1 and CDR2 are LNHDA and SQIVND (reference sequence). The V end was cut by 0 bases, the J end by 1 base, with 7 bases between. The CDR3 DNA follows: TGTGCCAGTAGTATAGATTCGGGTTCCTACAATGAGCAGTTCTTC. It yields the protein CASSIDSGSYNEQFF.

This clonotype was counted once. The chain has TRBV6-4 and TRBJ1-2; no firm D call. Looked up from germline, CDR1 is MRHNA and CDR2 is SNTAGT. The V and J ends lost 2 bases and 7 bases respectively, with 14 bases between them. The CDR3 consists of 14 residues. The CDR3 spells CASSDPRSLRGYTF. CDR3 in DNA: TGTGCCAGCAGTGACCCCCGTTCTCTACGTGGCTACACCTTC.

The chain combines TRBV12-3 or TRBV12-4 with TRBJ1-5; D might be TRBD1 (6 bases). Trimming took 6 bases from V and 6 from J, leaving 18 bases between them. The CDR3 length is 15 residues. The CDR3 loop is CASSPGRGGGQPQHF. In DNA, the CDR3 is TGTGCCAGCAGCCCGGGGCGGGGAGGGGGTCAGCCCCAGCATTTT.

The chain has TRBV7-8 and TRBJ2-1, with 9 bases lining up with TRBD2. The germline V gene encodes CDR1 SGHVS and CDR2 FQNEAQ. The CDR3 is made up of 17 amino acids. V lost 8 bases, J lost 1 base, and 12 bases stayed unmatched. Here the CDR3 reads CASSSGGGAGSYNEQFF. The CDR3 DNA sequence: TGTGCCAGCTCGTCCGGCGGGGGGGCCGGGTCCTACAATGAGCAGTTCTTC.

The genes are TRBV20-1 and TRBJ1-1; TRBD1 matches at 10 bases. The CDR3 sequence is 15 residues long. CDR1 is DFQATT and CDR2 is SNEGSKA in the germline V gene (reference sequence). V gave up 4 bases and J gave up 1 base; unmatched junction bases: 6. CDR3 region: CSATTGGAENTEAFF. The CDR3 DNA sequence: TGCAGTGCTACGACAGGGGGCGCGGAGAACACTGAAGCTTTCTTT.

This clonotype was found a few times. V and J are TRBV6-1 and TRBJ1-1; D is perhaps TRBD1 (6 bases). Trimming took 7 bases from V and 8 from J, leaving 17 bases between them. Germline CDR1 reads MNHNS; CDR2 reads SASEGT. This CDR3 region has 13 residues. CDR3 DNA sequence: TGTGCCAGCAATCGGGGGCTTCTCTCCGAAGCTTTCTTT. Its translation is CASNRGLLSEAFF.

This chain links TRBV10-3 with TRBJ2-3, with unresolved D. This CDR3 region has 13 residues. Trimming shortened V by 8 bases and J by 1 base, and 10 bases separated the two germline ends. Germline V CDR1 and CDR2: ENHRY, SYGVKD. CDR3 amino acids: CAIGSQGTDTQYF. As DNA, the CDR3 is TGTGCCATCGGCAGTCAGGGCACAGATACGCAGTATTTT.

The genes are TRBV11-3 and TRBJ1-2, with TRBD1 matching 7 bases. Looked up from germline, CDR1 is SGHNT and CDR2 is YENEEA. CDR3 length: 16 residues. J gave up 4 bases and V 1 base, and 9 bases lay outside the gene matches. The CDR3 is CASSLVGGDSFYGYTF. Here the CDR3 DNA reads TGTGCCAGCAGCTTAGTTGGTGGGGACAGTTTCTATGGCTACACCTTC.

This clonotype was counted once. This chain uses TRBV7-2 with TRBJ2-7; a weak D match, TRBD2 (5 bases). The CDR3 consists of 17 residues. CDR1 is SGHTA and CDR2 is FQGNSA in the germline V gene. Trimming stripped 0 bases from V and 5 bases from J, with 20 bases between. The CDR3 bases are TGTGCCAGCAGCTTAGCGCCCGGTGAGGGTGAAATTAACGAGCAGTACTTC. As protein: CASSLAPGEGEINEQYF.

This clonotype was seen only a few times. V and J are TRBV19 and TRBJ1-5; 12 bases are a match to TRBD1. CDR3 length: 16 amino acids. Per germline, CDR1 LNHDA and CDR2 SQIVND (reference sequence). Trimming removed 3 bases from V and 4 bases from J; junction bases left unmatched: 4. As DNA, the CDR3 is TGTGCCAGTAGTATGTGGGGACAGGGGGCGAATCAGCCCCAGCATTTT. Protein: CASSMWGQGANQPQHF.

The V call is TRBV15, the J call TRBJ2-7; TRBD2 matches 14 bases. Germline V lookup: CDR1 LNHNV, CDR2 YYDKDF (reference sequence). The CDR3 length is 18 residues. Unmatched junction bases numbered 11, after V lost 3 bases and J lost 4 bases. The CDR3 sequence: CATSSPGLAGEALYEQYF. CDR3 bases: TGTGCCACCAGCAGCCCGGGACTAGCGGGAGAGGCATTGTACGAGCAGTACTTC.

The V call is TRBV20-1, the J call TRBJ2-3; 8 nucleotides line up with TRBD2. V was pared by 6 bases and J by 0 bases, with 5 bases of the junction left unmatched. The CDR3 totals 14 residues. CDR1 is DFQATT and CDR2 is SNEGSKA in the germline V gene (reference sequence). The CDR3 here is CSAEREPSTDTQYF. Written as DNA, the CDR3 is TGCAGTGCCGAGCGGGAGCCAAGCACAGATACGCAGTATTTT.

This clonotype is large (0.1 to 1%). This chain joins TRBV19 and TRBJ2-3; 10 nucleotides match TRBD2. Looked up from germline, CDR1 is LNHDA and CDR2 is SQIVND (reference sequence). The CDR3 totals 16 residues. Unmatched junction bases numbered 10, after V lost 6 bases and J lost 4 bases. The CDR3, as DNA: TGTGCCAGTAGGACCAGCAAGCTAGCGGGAGCAGATACGCAGTATTTT. It translates to CASRTSKLAGADTQYF.

The genes are TRBV7-8 and TRBJ2-4; 10 bases are shared with TRBD1. The CDR3 consists of 14 residues. V lost 5 bases and J lost 7; bases outside the gene matches: 5. CDR1 and CDR2 (germline): SGHVS, FQNEAQ. Here the CDR3 reads CASSVGGQGNIQYF. CDR3 DNA: TGTGCCAGCAGCGTAGGGGGACAGGGGAACATTCAGTACTTC.

This rearrangement joins TRBV7-2 to TRBJ1-5; D uncertain. Germline lookup yields CDR1 SGHTA and CDR2 FQGNSA. With 2 bases removed from V and 3 bases from J, the gap between germline ends came to 8 bases. This CDR3 has 14 residues. The DNA of the CDR3 is TGTGCCAGCAGCTTATTCGGGGTCAATCAGCCCCAGCATTTT. Protein product: CASSLFGVNQPQHF.

This clonotype was seen only a few times. The chain has TRBV19 and TRBJ2-7; D might be TRBD1 or TRBD2, each matching 6 bases. The CDR3 length is 14 residues. Looked up from germline, CDR1 is LNHDA and CDR2 is SQIVND (reference sequence). V shed 7 bases and J shed 0 bases, with 13 bases lying between them. CDR3 residues: CASKAGTSSYEQYF. The CDR3 DNA reads TGTGCCAGTAAGGCGGGGACAAGCTCCTACGAGCAGTACTTC.

This chain joins TRBV27 and TRBJ1-2; TRBD1 matches at 11 bases. CDR1 and CDR2 from the germline V gene are MNHEY and SMNVEV (reference sequence). Germline trimming cut 6 bases from V and 7 bases from J; bases unmatched to any gene: 13. This CDR3 spans 16 amino acids. The CDR3 reads CASRRTGQGALSGYTF. The DNA of the CDR3 is TGTGCCAGCAGGCGGACAGGACAGGGGGCCCTCTCTGGCTACACCTTC.